This T cell receptor beta chain appears in the sequencing data of a study of CD8+CD57+ T cells in acquired aplastic anemia. The overall study: Sorted cells (CD4+ and CD8+) yielded DNA amounts that averaged around 3.5 ug.

CD8+CD57+ cell expansion had been shown by flow cytometry in patients chosen for sequencing. Patients uniformly had severe acquired aplastic anemia. Blood sampling was performed on the patients, and none of them had received therapy by then. This clonotype was seen a handful of times. TCR beta VDJ and CDR3 were profiled, and genomic DNA was the template. TCRdb reprocessed the reads with MiXCR, giving one entry per CDR3 protein. The sample shows about 260,000 distinct CDR3 sequences, 82% of them seen only once. The sample taken for sequencing was sorted CD4+, CD8+, or CD8+CD57+ T cells (not recorded which) from PBMCs. The receptor was isolated from a human donor with aplastic anemia.

The DNA for the CDR3 is TGCAGCGTTGATTACGGCTTCACAGATACGCAGTATTTT. It is translated as CSVDYGFTDTQYF. The chain carries TRBV29-1 and TRBJ2-3; D is uncertain. CDR1 is SQVTM and CDR2 is ANQGSEA in the germline V gene. V was cut by 3 bases and J by 2 bases, with 9 bases left in between. The CDR3 covers 13 residues.